This TCR beta chain was documented in a study of shared clonotypes between healthy human individuals. Only CD45RO-negative cells positively selected for CCR7 counted as naive CD8 cells, so terminally differentiated effector memory CD45RA+ cells were excluded. CDR3 size: 14 residues. Germline values: CDR1 WNHNN, CDR2 SYGVQD (reference sequence). Between the trimmed V and J ends, which lost 11 bases and 8 bases, there was a span of 22 bases. TCRdb's copy holds only in-frame clones and misses some; the assay was immunoSEQ multiplex PCR. Of millions of clones listed, about 92% are singletons. The material sequenced was naive CD8+ T cells from PBMCs. The chain links TRBV10-1 to TRBJ2-1; weak D call: TRBD2 (5 bases). The source is a man between 18 and 29 years old in good health. Some clones in this sample may be carry-over from other donors' samples. For the CDR3, the DNA is TGCGCCCCCAAGGGTCTCTCTAAAGCGGATGAGCAGTTCTTC. It codes for CAPKGLSKADEQFF.